The 27 T cell receptor beta chains in this list originate from one sample, sequenced in a study of blood T cell repertoires in COVID-19. Measured with immunoSEQ multiplex PCR; TCRdb has only the in-frame clones, and not every one. Of under 350,000 clones in the sample, approximately 88% are singletons; the top ten hold roughly 2.2%. Sequencing was done on a sample of peripheral blood. These receptors were taken from a man aged 45-65 years with acute or convalescent COVID-19.

The table lists this clone with a count of one. This rearrangement joins TRBV21-1 to TRBJ1-2; the tabulated D call, TRBD1, remains unverified against the DNA. TRBV21-1 is classified as a pseudogene. The CDR3 is 15 residues long. The CDR3 region is CASTPSTQGNYGYTF. CDR3 bases: TGTGCCAGCACCCCCTCGACCCAGGGGAACTATGGCTACACCTTC.

This chain connects TRBV18 to TRBJ1-2; no firm D call. Germline V lookup: CDR1 KGHSH, CDR2 LQKENI. The CDR3 runs 15 residues. V was cut by 6 bases and J by 4 bases, with 18 bases left in between. The chain's CDR3 is CASSQRETNFYGYTF. The CDR3 bases are TGTGCCAGCTCCCAACGGGAGACAAATTTCTATGGCTACACCTTC.

V is TRBV7-3 and J is TRBJ1-2; D is possibly TRBD1 (5 bases). V lost 4 bases, J lost 0 bases, and 9 bases lay in between. The CDR3 length is 14 residues. Looked up from germline, CDR1 is SGHTA and CDR2 is FQGTGA. CDR3 residues: CASSSGLTNYGYTF. The CDR3 DNA reads TGTGCCAGCAGCTCGGGACTGACTAACTATGGCTACACCTTC.

The chain combines TRBV5-5 with TRBJ2-5, with D perhaps TRBD1 (6 bases). The length of the CDR3 is 14 residues. Germline CDR1 reads SGHKS; CDR2 reads YYEKEE (reference sequence). Trimming left V 4 bases short and J 3 bases short, with 13 bases between. CDR3 region: CASSLQGREETQYF. The DNA for the CDR3 is TGTGCCAGCAGCCTACAGGGACGAGAAGAGACCCAGTACTTC.

The rearrangement joins TRBV6-5 to TRBJ1-1; D is possibly TRBD1 (6 bases). The germline V gene encodes CDR1 MNHEY and CDR2 SVGAGI. Trimming took 2 bases from V and 3 from J, leaving 13 bases between them. The CDR3 is made up of 15 amino acids. This CDR3 is CASSYRGAGDTEAFF. In nucleotides, the CDR3 is TGTGCCAGCAGTTACCGGGGGGCGGGGGACACTGAAGCTTTCTTT.

The chain employs TRBV4-1 and TRBJ2-5; 10 positions agree with TRBD1. The V gene end was trimmed by 3 bases and the J gene end by 4 bases; junction bases not matched to a gene: 8. CDR3 length: 16 amino acids. The germline CDR1 and CDR2 sequences are MGHRA and YSYEKL. In DNA form, the CDR3 reads TGCGCCAGCAGCCAGAGGGACAGGGGCAAGGGAGAGACCCAGTACTTC. Protein: CASSQRDRGKGETQYF.

The count of this clone is one. The chain couples TRBV6-5 to TRBJ1-5; perhaps TRBD1 as D (5 bases). The CDR3 loop spans 13 amino acids. V dropped 6 bases and J dropped 6 bases, with 12 bases sitting between them. Germline V gene sequence: CDR1 MNHEY, CDR2 SVGAGI. CDR3 in DNA: TGTGCCAGCAGCTCGGGGGGAAGTCAGCCCCAGCATTTT. Translation: CASSSGGSQPQHF.

The V gene is TRBV30, the J gene TRBJ2-5; possibly TRBD1 for D (5 bases). In germline, CDR1 is GTSNPN, CDR2 SVGIG (reference sequence). The CDR3 runs 15 residues. V lost 0 bases and J 2 bases, leaving 13 bases between the germline ends. DNA for the CDR3: TGTGCCTGGAGTGTACAGATGGGGCCTCAAGAGACCCAGTACTTC. Protein product: CAWSVQMGPQETQYF. Complete variable domain (other parts from reference TRBV30 and TRBJ2-5): SQTIHQWPATLVQPVGSPLSLECTVEGTSNPNLYWYRQAAGRGLQLLFYSVGIGQISSEVPQNLSASRPQDRQFILSSKKLLLSDSGFYLCAWSVQMGPQETQYFGPGTRLLVL.

The chain couples TRBV6-6 to TRBJ1-5; D unclear. The CDR3 consists of 14 residues. CDR1 and CDR2 (germline): MNHNY, SVGAGI (reference sequence). The germline V and J ends were trimmed by 2 bases and 5 bases, with 10 bases remaining between them. CDR3 nucleotide sequence: TGTGCCAGCAGTTACCCGCCAGGCGATCAGCCCCAGCATTTT. It is translated as CASSYPPGDQPQHF.

The chain employs TRBV7-9 and TRBJ2-2; a possible D gene is TRBD2 (6 bases). Germline V gene data show CDR1 as SEHNR and CDR2 as FQNEAQ (reference sequence). Trimming pared 4 bases from V and 5 bases from J, leaving 11 bases between. There are 14 residues in the CDR3. The CDR3 nucleotides read TGTGCCAGCAGCTCAGGGAGGTGGACCGGGGAGCTGTTTTTT. Translated, it gives CASSSGRWTGELFF.

V is TRBV5-1 and J is TRBJ2-1, with a possible D match to TRBD2 (6 bases). CDR3 length: 21 residues. V dropped 3 bases and J dropped 5 bases, with 33 bases sitting between them. Germline CDR1 SGHRS, CDR2 YFSETQ. CDR3 amino acids: CASSSPFGGPNTLLRNNEQFF. The CDR3 coding sequence is TGCGCCAGCAGCTCCCCATTCGGGGGTCCTAATACCCTCCTACGGAACAATGAGCAGTTCTTC.

This sequence joins TRBV3-1 (or the pseudogene TRBV3-2) and TRBJ1-2, with D hard to call. CDR3 size: 11 residues. V lost 3 bases and J 8 bases, leaving 7 bases between the germline ends. Per the germline V gene, CDR1 is LGHDT and CDR2 is YNNKEL (reference sequence). The CDR3 loop reads CASSHERGYTF. CDR3 DNA sequence: TGTGCCAGCAGCCATGAGAGGGGCTACACCTTC.

The chain has TRBV19 and TRBJ1-1; D call uncertain. This CDR3 has 15 amino acids. The V end lost 1 base, the J end lost 4 bases, and 13 bases lay between the germline ends. The germline gives CDR1 LNHDA, CDR2 SQIVND (reference sequence). The CDR3 is CASSIGRGGGTEAFF. CDR3 DNA sequence: TGTGCCAGTAGTATAGGGCGGGGAGGTGGCACTGAAGCTTTCTTT.

This clone has more than one count but fewer than ten. V usage is TRBV15 and J usage is TRBJ2-2, with a weak D call TRBD1 (6 bases). This CDR3 has 15 amino acids. Germline V gene sequence: CDR1 LNHNV, CDR2 YYDKDF (reference sequence). Trimming removed 5 bases from V and 4 bases from J, with 14 bases in between. Written as DNA, the CDR3 is TGTGCCACCAGCGCCTGGGGCAGGGGCACCGGGGAGCTGTTTTTT. Its translation: CATSAWGRGTGELFF.

V gene TRBV6-5 combines with J gene TRBJ2-1; TRBD1 aligns across 11 bases. The CDR3 extends over 12 amino acids. The ends lost 8 bases at V and 7 bases at J; junction bases unmatched: 1. Germline assignment: CDR1 MNHEY and CDR2 SVGAGI. In DNA, the CDR3 is TGTGCCAGCGGGACAGGGGGGAATGAGCAGTTCTTC. Translated: CASGTGGNEQFF.

This clone was found a few times. The chain joins TRBV16 to TRBJ1-6; TRBD1 might be the D (6 bases). Germline-derived CDR1 and CDR2 are KGHSY and FQNENV. V lost 4 bases, J lost 3 bases, and 16 bases lay in between. The CDR3 covers 17 residues. The DNA of the CDR3 is TGTGCCAGCAGCCCCTTTATCTCCAGGGGCTATAATTCACCCCTCCACTTT. Translated: CASSPFISRGYNSPLHF.

V is TRBV5-4 and J is TRBJ2-1; a weak D match, TRBD2 (7 bases). The CDR3 length is 16 residues. Deletions cut 0 bases from V and 3 bases from J, with 13 bases between. The germline gives CDR1 SGHNT, CDR2 YYREEE (reference sequence). This CDR3 reads CASSLGGGAVYNEQFF. The CDR3 DNA reads TGTGCCAGCAGCTTGGGAGGGGGGGCCGTCTACAATGAGCAGTTCTTC. The whole variable domain, filled in from reference TRBV5-4 and TRBJ2-1, reads ETGVTQSPTHLIKTRGQQVTLRCSSQSGHNTVSWYQQALGQGPQFIFQYYREEENGRGNFPPRFSGLQFPNYSSELNVNALELDDSALYLCASSLGGGAVYNEQFFGPGTRLTVL.

The V gene is TRBV27, the J gene TRBJ1-6; tentative D call: TRBD1 (5 bases). This CDR3 comprises 14 residues. Germline lookup yields CDR1 MNHEY and CDR2 SMNVEV (reference sequence). Trimming removed 2 bases at V and 7 bases at J, with 9 bases between. Here the CDR3 reads CASSLRGLNSPLHF. The CDR3 nucleotides are TGTGCCAGCAGTTTAAGGGGCTTGAATTCACCCCTCCACTTT.

V gene TRBV6-5 combines with J gene TRBJ2-5; D is unresolved. V was trimmed by 6 bases and J by 4 bases, leaving 9 bases between them. CDR1 is MNHEY, CDR2 SVGAGI, per germline. This CDR3 has 12 amino acids. DNA for the CDR3: TGTGCCAGCAGGGGCCGGTTAGAGACCCAGTACTTC. This encodes CASRGRLETQYF.

This rearrangement joins TRBV2 to TRBJ2-1; 7 positions match TRBD1. Germline CDR1 is SNHLY and CDR2 is FYNNEI. CDR3 length: 16 amino acids. V gave up 5 bases and J gave up 6 bases; unmatched junction bases: 13. This CDR3 reads CASSPGLGRGFNEQFF. The CDR3 DNA reads TGTGCCAGCAGTCCCGGACTCGGCAGGGGGTTCAATGAGCAGTTCTTC.

This clone showed up just a few times. The V gene is TRBV10-2, the J gene TRBJ1-6; D call uncertain. This CDR3 spans 12 amino acids. The germline gives CDR1 WSHSY, CDR2 SAAADI. V was clipped by 7 bases and J by 10 bases, with 11 bases between them. The CDR3 loop reads CASKESDSPLHF. The CDR3 DNA is TGCGCCAGCAAGGAGAGCGACTCACCCCTCCACTTT.

The chain is built from TRBV5-1 and TRBJ1-2; TRBD1 might be the D (5 bases). V was cut by 0 bases and J by 8 bases, with 11 bases left in between. Germline-derived CDR1 and CDR2 are SGHRS and YFSETQ. CDR3 length equals 13 residues. CDR3 residues: CASSLDTGWGYTF. The DNA for the CDR3 is TGCGCCAGCAGCTTGGATACAGGCTGGGGCTACACCTTC. Full variable domain (outside the CDR3, taken from reference TRBV5-1 and TRBJ1-2): KAGVTQTPRYLIKTRGQQVTLSCSPISGHRSVSWYQQTPGQGLQFLFEYFSETQRNKGNFPGRFSGRQFSNSRSEMNVSTLELGDSALYLCASSLDTGWGYTFGSGTRLTVV.

The chain links TRBV7-3 to TRBJ2-3, with D possibly TRBD2 on 6 matching bases. V was cut by 2 bases and J by 4 bases, with 10 bases left in between. CDR3 size: 14 residues. The germline V gene has CDR1 SGHTA and CDR2 FQGTGA. The CDR3 region is CASSLGGGSDTQYF. The DNA for the CDR3 is TGTGCCAGCAGCTTAGGTGGGGGGTCAGATACGCAGTATTTT.

The J gene is TRBJ1-3, the V gene TRBV27; D possibly corresponds to TRBD1 (5 bases). The CDR3 loop spans 16 amino acids. Per germline, CDR1 MNHEY and CDR2 SMNVEV (reference sequence). Trimming stripped 6 bases from V and 4 bases from J, with 19 bases between. This CDR3 reads CASSPRVGARGNTIYF. The CDR3 DNA reads as TGTGCCAGCAGCCCAAGAGTTGGGGCGCGGGGAAACACCATATATTTT.

This clone was seen only once. Other nucleotide sequences from this sample produce the same CDR3. CDR3 DNA sequence: TGTGCCAGCAGCCAAGGGCAGGGTAACACCATATATTTT. It yields the protein CASSQGQGNTIYF. The chain recombines TRBV3-1 (or the pseudogene TRBV3-2) with TRBJ1-3; D might be TRBD1 (5 bases). V was shortened by 1 base and J by 7 bases, with 8 bases between the two germline ends. This CDR3 is built from 13 residues. Germline V gene data show CDR1 as LGHDT and CDR2 as YNNKEL (reference sequence).

This clone was detected once. The chain couples TRBV6-5 to TRBJ1-5; the D gene is possibly TRBD1 (6 bases). Trimming pared 5 bases from V and 7 bases from J, leaving 18 bases between. The CDR3 sequence is 15 residues long. Germline values: CDR1 MNHEY, CDR2 SVGAGI. CDR3 in DNA: TGTGCCAGCAGTCCCGAGGGGGTCTCAGGACAGCCCCAGCATTTT. Its translation is CASSPEGVSGQPQHF.

This clone was counted once. The genes are TRBV20-1 and TRBJ2-5; TRBD2 might be the D (5 bases). The CDR3 covers 13 residues. The V gene's germline CDR1 is DFQATT and CDR2 SNEGSKA (reference sequence). V lost 3 bases and J lost 2, with 10 bases in between. CDR3 sequence: CSASRGKQETQYF. DNA of the CDR3: TGCAGTGCTAGTCGGGGAAAGCAAGAGACCCAGTACTTC.